Below, 23 T cell receptor beta chains from the same sample are listed, as sequenced in a study of cytomegalovirus exposure and HLA in healthy donors. PCR primers comprised 60 Vbeta and 13 Jbeta primers. Repertoires were generated with immunoSEQ multiplex PCR, while TCRdb's copy carries only in-frame clones and drops some. The data show 90,000 to 150,000 clones, about three fifths seen once. What was sequenced was PBMCs. Receptors were obtained from a middle-aged man in good health and CMV-seropositive.

This clone has more than one count but fewer than ten. The chain recombines TRBV10-3 with TRBJ1-4, with TRBD1 matching 8 bases. V shed 6 bases, J shed 7 bases, and the junction held 4 bases outside the gene matches. This CDR3 is built from 13 residues. Germline CDR1 reads ENHRY; CDR2 reads SYGVKD. DNA for the CDR3: TGTGCCATCAGCGACAGGGGAGGTGAAAAACTGTTTTTT. It is translated as CAISDRGGEKLFF.

This clone was counted once. The chain joins TRBV4-1 to TRBJ2-1; D call uncertain. Germline CDR1 and CDR2: MGHRA and YSYEKL. The CDR3 contains 16 residues. Deletions cut 1 base from V and 0 bases from J, with 10 bases between. The CDR3 spells CASSQVIPSSYNEQFF. CDR3 nucleotides: TGCGCCAGCAGCCAAGTAATTCCTAGCTCCTACAATGAGCAGTTCTTC.

The chain couples TRBV7-6 to TRBJ2-3; D not resolved. Deletions cut 2 bases from V and 1 base from J, with 19 bases between. There are 18 residues in the CDR3. Per the germline V gene, CDR1 is SGHVS and CDR2 is FNYEAQ. CDR3 in DNA: TGTGCCAGCAGCTTAAAGGCTTCGAACAGCTACGGCACAGATACGCAGTATTTT. Its protein is CASSLKASNSYGTDTQYF.

V usage is TRBV10-3 and J usage is TRBJ2-7, with TRBD2 as a possible D gene (6 bases). Trimming pared 9 bases from V and 1 base from J, leaving 13 bases between. Germline CDR1 is ENHRY and CDR2 is SYGVKD. The CDR3 contains 13 residues. CDR3 coding DNA: TGTGCCATACACGGAGGGGAATCCTACGAGCAGTACTTC. Protein sequence: CAIHGGESYEQYF.

J is TRBJ2-5 and V is TRBV4-1, with 10 bases aligning to TRBD1. V dropped 5 bases and J dropped 3; count of bases not matched to a gene: 6. CDR3 length: 15 residues. Per germline, CDR1 MGHRA and CDR2 YSYEKL. The CDR3 region has the DNA TGCGCCAGCAGCACGCCCGGGACAGGGGAAGAGACCCAGTACTTC. Translation: CASSTPGTGEETQYF.

The table lists this clone with a count of one. The chain couples TRBV9 to TRBJ1-6, with D unclear. The length of the CDR3 is 14 residues. The germline V gene encodes CDR1 SGDLS and CDR2 YYNGEE. The V gene lost 2 bases and the J gene lost 4 bases, with 7 bases spanning the gap. The CDR3 spells CASSVRTYNSPLHF. CDR3 nucleotide sequence: TGTGCCAGCAGCGTTCGAACATATAATTCACCCCTCCACTTT.

This clone has a single count. CDR3 sequence (DNA): TGTGCCAGCAGCCGAGGCGGAACCGGGGAGCTGTTTTTT. This encodes CASSRGGTGELFF. The rearrangement uses TRBV5-6 and TRBJ2-2; D not certain. The germline gives CDR1 SGHDT, CDR2 YYEEEE. V dropped 4 bases and J dropped 5 bases, with 9 bases sitting between them. The CDR3 is made up of 13 amino acids. The entire variable domain, with the rest obtained from reference TRBV5-6 and TRBJ2-2, is as follows: DAGVTQSPTHLIKTRGQQVTLRCSPKSGHDTVSWYQQALGQGPQFIFQYYEEEERQRGNFPDRFSGHQFPNYSSELNVNALLLGDSALYLCASSRGGTGELFFGEGSRLTVL.

The chain recombines TRBV18 with TRBJ1-1; 7 positions agree with TRBD1. Germline-derived CDR1 and CDR2 are KGHSH and LQKENI. The V and J ends lost 3 bases and 5 bases, in that order; junction bases with no gene match: 6. This CDR3 is 14 amino acids long. The DNA for the CDR3 is TGTGCCAGCTCACCCACGACAGGGCGGACTGAAGCTTTCTTT. It specifies CASSPTTGRTEAFF.

This clone was counted a few times. The J gene is TRBJ2-7, the V gene TRBV7-2; TRBD2 is a possible D gene (5 bases). V lost 3 bases, J lost 6 bases, and 9 bases lay in between. The CDR3 is made up of 12 amino acids. Per germline, CDR1 SGHTA and CDR2 FQGNSA. CDR3 bases: TGTGCCAGCAGCTTCCGACGGGGCGAGCAGTACTTC. Protein: CASSFRRGEQYF.

This sequence joins TRBV28 and TRBJ2-7; the match to TRBD1 covers 10 bases. Trimming at V came to 5 bases and at J to 7 bases, leaving 8 bases not matched to a gene. The CDR3 totals 14 residues. From germline, CDR1 is MDHEN and CDR2 SYDVKM. The DNA of the CDR3 is TGTGCCAGCAGTCCTCGACAGGGGGCGAGGGAGCAGTACTTC. This encodes CASSPRQGAREQYF.

This sequence joins TRBV7-6 and TRBJ2-2; 9 bases fit TRBD1. V dropped 4 bases and J dropped 1; count of bases not matched to a gene: 4. Germline values: CDR1 SGHVS, CDR2 FNYEAQ. The CDR3 runs to 16 residues. DNA of the CDR3: TGTGCCAGCAGCTCCCCGGGACAGGGGAACACCGGGGAGCTGTTTTTT. This codes for CASSSPGQGNTGELFF. The full variable domain, its missing parts supplied by reference TRBV7-6 and TRBJ2-2, is GAGVSQSPRYKVTKRGQDVALRCDPISGHVSLYWYRQALGQGPEFLTYFNYEAQQDKSGLPNDRFSAERPEGSISTLTIQRTEQRDSAMYRCASSSPGQGNTGELFFGEGSRLTVL.

The chain uses TRBV6-1 and TRBJ2-2, with TRBD1 as a possible D gene (5 bases). The CDR3 spans 14 residues. Between the trimmed V and J ends, which lost 7 bases and 1 base, there was a span of 10 bases. CDR1 and CDR2 from the germline V gene are MNHNS and SASEGT. The chain's CDR3 is CASTAGMNTGELFF. DNA for the CDR3: TGTGCCAGCACCGCAGGGATGAACACCGGGGAGCTGTTTTTT.

The chain uses TRBV7-2 and TRBJ2-7; TRBD2 matches at 12 bases. CDR1 SGHTA and CDR2 FQGNSA come from the germline V gene. The CDR3 contains 20 residues. V shed 0 bases, J shed 4 bases, and the junction held 16 bases outside the gene matches. For the CDR3, the DNA is TGTGCCAGCAGCTTAGCAATTCAAGGACTAGCGGGAAGAGCACCTTACGAGCAGTACTTC. Its translation is CASSLAIQGLAGRAPYEQYF. Full variable domain (missing parts from reference TRBV7-2 and TRBJ2-7): GAGVSQSPSNKVTEKGKDVELRCDPISGHTALYWYRQSLGQGLEFLIYFQGNSAPDKSGLPSDRFSAERTGGSVSTLTIQRTQQEDSAVYLCASSLAIQGLAGRAPYEQYFGPGTRLTVT.

This chain joins TRBV9 and TRBJ1-1; 7 bases are a match to TRBD1. Trimming cost V 0 bases and J 4 bases; bases outside gene matches: 3. Germline values: CDR1 SGDLS, CDR2 YYNGEE. This CDR3 region has 14 residues. The DNA of the CDR3 is TGTGCCAGCAGCGTAGATCAGGGGGGCACTGAAGCTTTCTTT. Protein product: CASSVDQGGTEAFF.

This clone was counted once. This rearrangement joins TRBV11-3 to TRBJ2-5; the D gene is possibly TRBD1 (8 bases). CDR1 SGHNT and CDR2 YENEEA come from the germline V gene. The CDR3 has 13 residues. V shed 3 bases and J shed 9 bases, with 14 bases lying between them. CDR3 in DNA: TGTGCCAGCAGCTTTGGACAGGGAGGGTCCCAGTACTTC. Translated, it gives CASSFGQGGSQYF.

The V gene is TRBV5-4, the J gene TRBJ2-1; 8 bases agree with TRBD2. Germline lookup yields CDR1 SGHNT and CDR2 YYREEE (reference sequence). J gave up 8 bases and V 4 bases, and 11 bases lay outside the gene matches. This CDR3 has 15 amino acids. The CDR3 DNA reads as TGTGCCAGCAGCCGGGGGGGAGGGAGGGCCGATGAGCAGTTCTTC. Protein product: CASSRGGGRADEQFF.

The V call is TRBV10-3, the J call TRBJ1-1, with D possibly TRBD1 on 6 matching bases. Germline V gives CDR1 ENHRY, CDR2 SYGVKD. V gave up 3 bases and J gave up 1 base, with 12 bases separating them. CDR3 length: 15 amino acids. Here the CDR3 DNA reads TGTGCCATCAGTGAAACGGGACATCAGAACACTGAAGCTTTCTTT. This sequence encodes CAISETGHQNTEAFF.

This chain links TRBV19 with TRBJ2-7; 9 nucleotides line up with TRBD1. The V gene end was trimmed by 3 bases and the J gene end by 6 bases; junction bases not matched to a gene: 12. The CDR3 length is 16 residues. Germline CDR1 is LNHDA and CDR2 is SQIVND (reference sequence). The CDR3 DNA reads TGTGCCAGTAGTATGCCCTGGGGGACAGGGAATTCCGAGCAGTACTTC. It yields the protein CASSMPWGTGNSEQYF.

The V gene is TRBV9, the J gene TRBJ1-2; no definite D call. CDR3 length: 15 amino acids. Trimming stripped 0 bases from V and 4 bases from J, with 13 bases between. The V gene's germline CDR1 is SGDLS and CDR2 YYNGEE. This chain's CDR3 is CASSVALGASYGYTF. CDR3 nucleotides: TGTGCCAGCAGCGTAGCCCTGGGTGCTAGCTATGGCTACACCTTC. The complete variable domain, with remaining parts taken from reference TRBV9 and TRBJ1-2, reads DSGVTQTPKHLITATGQRVTLRCSPRSGDLSVYWYQQSLDQGLQFLIQYYNGEERAKGNILERFSAQQFPDLHSELNLSSLELGDSALYFCASSVALGASYGYTFGSGTRLTVV.

The genes are TRBV10-3 and TRBJ1-5; TRBD1 might be the D (5 bases). This CDR3 contains 14 residues. The germline V and J ends were trimmed by 3 bases and 7 bases, with 13 bases remaining between them. CDR1 ENHRY and CDR2 SYGVKD come from the germline V gene. The CDR3 protein is CAISDGGVGQPQHF. CDR3 bases: TGTGCCATCAGTGATGGGGGGGTGGGACAGCCCCAGCATTTT.

This chain links TRBV5-4 with TRBJ2-7; 8 nucleotides line up with TRBD1. The CDR3 has 14 amino acids. V trimming: 4 bases; J trimming: 3 bases; junction bases outside the gene matches: 6. Germline CDR1 reads SGHNT; CDR2 reads YYREEE (reference sequence). The CDR3 bases are TGTGCCAGCAGCCAGGACAGGGCTATCTACGAGCAGTACTTC. Amino acids: CASSQDRAIYEQYF. The whole variable domain, remainder taken from reference TRBV5-4 and TRBJ2-7, is ETGVTQSPTHLIKTRGQQVTLRCSSQSGHNTVSWYQQALGQGPQFIFQYYREEENGRGNFPPRFSGLQFPNYSSELNVNALELDDSALYLCASSQDRAIYEQYFGPGTRLTVT.

The rearrangement uses TRBV2 and TRBJ2-1; D call uncertain. Trimming took off 7 bases at V and 0 bases at J, with 10 bases between the two ends. In germline, CDR1 is SNHLY, CDR2 FYNNEI. This CDR3 spans 14 amino acids. CDR3 coding DNA: TGTGCCAGCACGAGGCAGAGCTCCTACAATGAGCAGTTCTTC. It specifies CASTRQSSYNEQFF.

V gene TRBV7-2 combines with J gene TRBJ2-7; TRBD1 matches at 8 bases. The V and J ends lost 4 bases and 2 bases, in that order; junction bases with no gene match: 4. This CDR3 has 14 amino acids. Germline V gives CDR1 SGHTA, CDR2 FQGNSA. The CDR3 bases are TGTGCCAGCAGCTACTGGACAGGGACCTACGAGCAGTACTTC. This encodes CASSYWTGTYEQYF.